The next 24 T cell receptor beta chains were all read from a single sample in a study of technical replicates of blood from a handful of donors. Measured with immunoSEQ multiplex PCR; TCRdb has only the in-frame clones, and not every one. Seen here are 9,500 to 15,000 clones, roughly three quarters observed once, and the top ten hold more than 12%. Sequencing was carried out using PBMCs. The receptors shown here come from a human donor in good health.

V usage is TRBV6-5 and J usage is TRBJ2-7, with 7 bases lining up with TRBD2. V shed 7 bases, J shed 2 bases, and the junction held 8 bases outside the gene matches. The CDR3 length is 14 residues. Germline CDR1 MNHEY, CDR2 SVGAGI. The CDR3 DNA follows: TGTGCCAGCACCCGGCCGGGAGGAACCTACGAGCAGTACTTC. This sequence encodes CASTRPGGTYEQYF.

CDR3 region: CASSRGGTAGELFF. CDR3 in DNA: TGTGCCAGCAGTCGGGGGGGAACGGCCGGGGAGCTGTTTTTT. The chain links TRBV6-1 to TRBJ2-2, with 8 bases aligning to TRBD2. CDR3 length equals 14 residues. After removal of 5 bases from V and 6 bases from J, the junction contained 5 bases not matched to a gene. CDR1 and CDR2 from the germline V gene are MNHNS and SASEGT.

The CDR3 DNA reads TGTGCCAGCTCCCTTGGACAGGGTAAAGAGACCCAGTACTTC. The encoded protein is CASSLGQGKETQYF. J is TRBJ2-5 and V is TRBV9, with 8 bases aligning to TRBD1. Looked up from germline, CDR1 is SGDLS and CDR2 is YYNGEE. The CDR3 contains 14 residues. J lost 3 bases, V lost 7 bases, and 8 bases had no gene match.

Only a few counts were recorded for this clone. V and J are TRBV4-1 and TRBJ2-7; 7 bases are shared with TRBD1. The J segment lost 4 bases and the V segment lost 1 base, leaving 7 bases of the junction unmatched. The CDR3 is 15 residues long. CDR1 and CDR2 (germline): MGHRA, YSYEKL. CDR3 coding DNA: TGCGCCAGCAGCCAAGGGGCAGGGGGAAGGTACGAGCAGTACTTC. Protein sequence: CASSQGAGGRYEQYF.

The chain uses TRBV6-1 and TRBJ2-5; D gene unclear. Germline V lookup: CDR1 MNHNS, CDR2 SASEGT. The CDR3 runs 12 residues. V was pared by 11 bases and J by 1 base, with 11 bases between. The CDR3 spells CASRRSQETQYF. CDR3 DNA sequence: TGTGCCTCCCGGCGGTCCCAAGAGACCCAGTACTTC.

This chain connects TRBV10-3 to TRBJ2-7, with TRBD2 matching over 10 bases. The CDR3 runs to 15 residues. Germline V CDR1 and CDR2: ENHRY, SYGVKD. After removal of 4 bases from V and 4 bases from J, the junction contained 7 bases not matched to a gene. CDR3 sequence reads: CAISVKREGLYEQYF. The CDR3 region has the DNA TGTGCCATCAGTGTGAAGCGGGAGGGCCTGTACGAGCAGTACTTC.

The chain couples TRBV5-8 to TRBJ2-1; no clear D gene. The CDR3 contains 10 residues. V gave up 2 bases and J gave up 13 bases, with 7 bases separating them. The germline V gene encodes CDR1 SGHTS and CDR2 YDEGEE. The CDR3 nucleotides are TGTGCCAGCAGCTTCCGCGGTCAGTTCTTC. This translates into CASSFRGQFF.

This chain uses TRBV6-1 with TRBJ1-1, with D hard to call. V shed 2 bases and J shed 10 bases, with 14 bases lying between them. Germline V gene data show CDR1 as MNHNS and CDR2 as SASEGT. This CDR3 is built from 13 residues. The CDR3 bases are TGTGCCAGCAGTGAACGCCCTGAGGGTAGAGCTTTCTTT. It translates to CASSERPEGRAFF.

In DNA, the CDR3 is TGTGCCAGCAGTGAAGCGCTTCACGGGTATAGCAATCAGCCCCAGCATTTT. Protein sequence: CASSEALHGYSNQPQHF. The rearrangement joins TRBV6-1 to TRBJ1-5; no clear D gene. Germline V CDR1 and CDR2: MNHNS, SASEGT. V was trimmed by 0 bases and J by 0 bases, leaving 12 bases between them. CDR3 length: 17 amino acids.

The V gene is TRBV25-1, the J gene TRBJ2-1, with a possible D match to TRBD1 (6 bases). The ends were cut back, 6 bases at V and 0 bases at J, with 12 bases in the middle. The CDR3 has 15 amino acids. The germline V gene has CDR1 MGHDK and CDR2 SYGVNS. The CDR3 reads CASSPAGDSYNEQFF. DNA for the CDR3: TGTGCCAGCAGCCCTGCAGGGGACTCCTACAATGAGCAGTTCTTC.

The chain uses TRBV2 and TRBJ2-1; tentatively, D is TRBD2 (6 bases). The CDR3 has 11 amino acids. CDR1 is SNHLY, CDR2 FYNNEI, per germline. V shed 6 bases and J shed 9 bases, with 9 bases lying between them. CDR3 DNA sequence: TGTGCCAGCAGATACGGGGGTGAGCAGTTCTTC. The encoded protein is CASRYGGEQFF.

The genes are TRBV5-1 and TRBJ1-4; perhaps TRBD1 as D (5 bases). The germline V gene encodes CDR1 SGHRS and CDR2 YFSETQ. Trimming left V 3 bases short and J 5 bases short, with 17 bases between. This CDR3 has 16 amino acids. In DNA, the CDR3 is TGCGCCAGCAGCTATTCCCCCCCAGACAGCAATGAAAAACTGTTTTTT. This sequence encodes CASSYSPPDSNEKLFF.

Here the CDR3 reads CASTAQGWSNQPQHF. The CDR3 coding sequence is TGTGCCAGCACGGCCCAGGGTTGGAGCAATCAGCCCCAGCATTTT. The J gene is TRBJ1-5, the V gene TRBV6-1; a weak D match, TRBD1 (5 bases). V was pared by 7 bases and J by 1 base, with 14 bases between. This CDR3 region has 15 residues. The germline CDR1 and CDR2 sequences are MNHNS and SASEGT.

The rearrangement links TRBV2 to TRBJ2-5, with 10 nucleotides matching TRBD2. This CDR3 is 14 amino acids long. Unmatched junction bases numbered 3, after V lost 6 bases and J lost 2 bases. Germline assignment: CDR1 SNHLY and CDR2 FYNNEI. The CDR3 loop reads CASRGLAEQETQYF. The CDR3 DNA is TGTGCCAGCAGAGGACTAGCGGAACAAGAGACCCAGTACTTC.

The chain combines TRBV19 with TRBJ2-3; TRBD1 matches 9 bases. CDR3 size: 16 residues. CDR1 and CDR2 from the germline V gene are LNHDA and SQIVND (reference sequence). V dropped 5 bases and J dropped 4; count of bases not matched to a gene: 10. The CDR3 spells CASSLWGQGSSDTQYF. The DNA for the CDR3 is TGTGCCAGTAGTCTTTGGGGACAGGGAAGCTCAGATACGCAGTATTTT.

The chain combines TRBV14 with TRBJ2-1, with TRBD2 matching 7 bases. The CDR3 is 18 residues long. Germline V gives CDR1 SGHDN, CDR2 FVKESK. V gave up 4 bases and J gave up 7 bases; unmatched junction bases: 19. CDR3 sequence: CASSLPTRLAENKNEQFF. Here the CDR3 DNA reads TGTGCCAGCAGCCTGCCGACCCGGCTAGCGGAAAACAAAAATGAGCAGTTCTTC.

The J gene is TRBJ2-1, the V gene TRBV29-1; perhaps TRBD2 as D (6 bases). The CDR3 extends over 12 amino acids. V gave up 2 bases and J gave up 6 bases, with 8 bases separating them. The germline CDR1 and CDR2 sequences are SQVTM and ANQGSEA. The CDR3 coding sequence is TGCAGCGTTGAACCCGGGGGCAATGAGCAGTTCTTC. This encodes CSVEPGGNEQFF.

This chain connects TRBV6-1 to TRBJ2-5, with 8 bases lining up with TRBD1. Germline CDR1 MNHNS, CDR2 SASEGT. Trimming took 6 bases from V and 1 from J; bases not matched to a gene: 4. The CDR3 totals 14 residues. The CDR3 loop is CASSSGQVQETQYF. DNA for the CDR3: TGTGCCAGCAGCTCGGGACAGGTCCAAGAGACCCAGTACTTC.

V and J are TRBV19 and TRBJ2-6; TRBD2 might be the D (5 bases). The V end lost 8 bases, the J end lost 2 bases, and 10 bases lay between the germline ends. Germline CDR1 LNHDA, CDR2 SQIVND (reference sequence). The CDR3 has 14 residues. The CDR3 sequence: CASRTQAGANVLTF. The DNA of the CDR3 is TGTGCCAGTCGGACTCAAGCTGGGGCCAACGTCCTGACTTTC.

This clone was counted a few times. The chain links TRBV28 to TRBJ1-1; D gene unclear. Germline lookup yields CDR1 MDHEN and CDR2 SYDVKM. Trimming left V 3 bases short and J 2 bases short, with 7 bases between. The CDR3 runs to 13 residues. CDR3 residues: CASSFNLNTEAFF. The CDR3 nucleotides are TGTGCCAGCAGTTTTAACCTAAACACTGAAGCTTTCTTT.

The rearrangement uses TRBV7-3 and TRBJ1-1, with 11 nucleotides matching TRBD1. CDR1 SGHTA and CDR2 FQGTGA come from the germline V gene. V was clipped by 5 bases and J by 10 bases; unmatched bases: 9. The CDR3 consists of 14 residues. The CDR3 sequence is CASSPGQGAPGAFF. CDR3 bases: TGTGCCAGCAGCCCAGGACAGGGGGCGCCGGGAGCTTTCTTT.

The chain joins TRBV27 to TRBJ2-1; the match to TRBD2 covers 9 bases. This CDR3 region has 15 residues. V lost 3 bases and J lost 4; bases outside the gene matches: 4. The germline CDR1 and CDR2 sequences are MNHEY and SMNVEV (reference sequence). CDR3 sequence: CASSFSGRAYNEQFF. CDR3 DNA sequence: TGTGCCAGCAGTTTTAGCGGGAGAGCTTACAATGAGCAGTTCTTC.

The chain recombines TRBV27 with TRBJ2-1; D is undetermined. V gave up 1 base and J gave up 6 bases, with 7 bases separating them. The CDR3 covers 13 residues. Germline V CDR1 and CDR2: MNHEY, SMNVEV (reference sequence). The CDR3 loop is CASSLFVLNEQFF. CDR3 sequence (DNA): TGTGCCAGCAGTTTATTTGTTCTCAATGAGCAGTTCTTC.

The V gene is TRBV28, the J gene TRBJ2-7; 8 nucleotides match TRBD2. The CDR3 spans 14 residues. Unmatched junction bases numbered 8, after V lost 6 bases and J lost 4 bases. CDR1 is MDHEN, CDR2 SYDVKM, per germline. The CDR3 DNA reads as TGTGCCAGCAGACCGGGGGGGTCTAAATACGAGCAGTACTTC. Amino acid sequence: CASRPGGSKYEQYF.